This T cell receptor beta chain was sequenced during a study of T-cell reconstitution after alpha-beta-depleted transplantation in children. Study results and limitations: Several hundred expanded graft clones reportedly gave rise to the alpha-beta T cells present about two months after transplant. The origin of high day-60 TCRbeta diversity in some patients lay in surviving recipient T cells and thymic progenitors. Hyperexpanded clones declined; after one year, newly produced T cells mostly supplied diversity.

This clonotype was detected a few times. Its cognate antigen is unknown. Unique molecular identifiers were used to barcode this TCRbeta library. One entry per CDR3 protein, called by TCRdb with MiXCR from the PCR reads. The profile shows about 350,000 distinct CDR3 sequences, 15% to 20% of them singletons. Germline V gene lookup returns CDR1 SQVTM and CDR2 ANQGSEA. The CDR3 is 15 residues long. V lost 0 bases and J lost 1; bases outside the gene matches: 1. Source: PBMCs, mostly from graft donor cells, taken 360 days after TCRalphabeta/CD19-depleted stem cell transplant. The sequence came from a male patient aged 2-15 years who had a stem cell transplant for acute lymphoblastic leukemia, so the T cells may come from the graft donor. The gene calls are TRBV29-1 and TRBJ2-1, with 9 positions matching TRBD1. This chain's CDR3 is CSVEEGTGSYNEQFF. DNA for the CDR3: TGCAGCGTTGAAGAAGGGACAGGGTCCTACAATGAGCAGTTCTTC.